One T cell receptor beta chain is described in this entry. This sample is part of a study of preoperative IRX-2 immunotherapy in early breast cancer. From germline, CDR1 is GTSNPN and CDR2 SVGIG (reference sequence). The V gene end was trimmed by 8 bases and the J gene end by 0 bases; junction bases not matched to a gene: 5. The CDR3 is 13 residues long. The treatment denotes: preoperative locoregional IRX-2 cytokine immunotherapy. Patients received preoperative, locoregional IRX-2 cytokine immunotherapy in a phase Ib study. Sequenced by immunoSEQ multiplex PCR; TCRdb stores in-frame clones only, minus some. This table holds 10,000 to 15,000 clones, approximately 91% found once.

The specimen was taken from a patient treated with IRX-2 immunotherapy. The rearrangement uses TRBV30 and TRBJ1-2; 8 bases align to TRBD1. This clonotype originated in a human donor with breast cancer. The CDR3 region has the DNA TGTGCCCTTTGGACAGGGACTAACTATGGCTACACCTTC. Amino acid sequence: CALWTGTNYGYTF.